Reported below is one T cell receptor beta chain. With V trimmed by 3 bases and J by 4 bases, 8 bases remained unmatched. There are 16 residues in the CDR3. Germline V lookup: CDR1 LNHDA, CDR2 SQIVND (reference sequence). The data are from a study of cytomegalovirus exposure and HLA in healthy donors. PCR primers comprised 60 Vbeta and 13 Jbeta primers. Sequencing used immunoSEQ multiplex PCR; TCRdb keeps in-frame clones, though not all of them. The sample records about 180,000 clones, over 70% being singletons. The gene calls are TRBV19 and TRBJ2-3; TRBD2 agrees at 9 bases. Sequencing was done on a sample of PBMCs. The origin of this receptor is a man aged 35 to 55 in good health and CMV-seronegative. Here the CDR3 reads CASSIEEGLAADTQYF. The CDR3 bases are TGTGCCAGTAGTATCGAAGAGGGACTAGCCGCAGATACGCAGTATTTT. Full variable domain (missing parts from reference TRBV19 and TRBJ2-3): DGGITQSPKYLFRKEGQNVTLSCEQNLNHDAMYWYRQDPGQGLRLIYYSQIVNDFQKGDIAEGYSVSREKKESFPLTVTSAQKNPTAFYLCASSIEEGLAADTQYFGPGTRLTVL.